This T cell receptor beta chain came from a study of sequential checkpoint blockade in melanoma. The study, taken as a whole, reports: About 30 times likelier clinical benefit followed increased tumor T-cell fraction and clonality. In arm A, pretreatment tumor clonality was associated with response.

Produced via immunoSEQ multiplex PCR; TCRdb's table is partial and in-frame only. Of around 3,900 clones detected, around 21% appear once; the ten largest clones hold 16%. Germline CDR1 and CDR2: SGHNT and YENEEA. The V end lost 4 bases, the J end lost 6 bases, and 14 bases lay between the germline ends. The CDR3 consists of 14 residues. This clone was observed at least ten times. The antigen is not known. This sample's treatment: randomized to nivolumab then ipilimumab (arm A) or the reverse (arm B). The sample consisted of tumor tissue (inferred from file names), taken from a patient given nivolumab and ipilimumab in sequence. The TCR was taken from a human donor with melanoma. The V gene is TRBV11-3, the J gene TRBJ2-3; unclear D gene. The CDR3 region has the DNA TGTGCCAGCAGCTCTCAAACTCCACCGGATACGCAGTATTTT. Residues: CASSSQTPPDTQYF.